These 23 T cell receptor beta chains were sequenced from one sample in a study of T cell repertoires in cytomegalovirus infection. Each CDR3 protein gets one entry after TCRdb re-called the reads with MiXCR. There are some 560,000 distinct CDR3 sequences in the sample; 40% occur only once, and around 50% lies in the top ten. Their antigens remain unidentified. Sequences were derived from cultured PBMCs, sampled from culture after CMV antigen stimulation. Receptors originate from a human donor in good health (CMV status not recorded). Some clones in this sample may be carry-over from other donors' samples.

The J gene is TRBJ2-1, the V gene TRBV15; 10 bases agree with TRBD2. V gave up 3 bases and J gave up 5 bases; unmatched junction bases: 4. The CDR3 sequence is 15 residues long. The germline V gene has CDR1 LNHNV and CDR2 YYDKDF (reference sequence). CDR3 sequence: CATSSPSGSNNEQFF. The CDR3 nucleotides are TGTGCCACCAGCAGCCCTAGCGGGAGCAACAATGAGCAGTTCTTC.

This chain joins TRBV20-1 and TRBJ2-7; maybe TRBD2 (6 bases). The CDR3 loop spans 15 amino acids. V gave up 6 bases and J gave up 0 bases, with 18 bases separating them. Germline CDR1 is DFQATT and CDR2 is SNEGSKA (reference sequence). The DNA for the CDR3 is TGCAGTGCATGGGATTCGGGGGTGGGCTCCTACGAGCAGTACTTC. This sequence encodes CSAWDSGVGSYEQYF.

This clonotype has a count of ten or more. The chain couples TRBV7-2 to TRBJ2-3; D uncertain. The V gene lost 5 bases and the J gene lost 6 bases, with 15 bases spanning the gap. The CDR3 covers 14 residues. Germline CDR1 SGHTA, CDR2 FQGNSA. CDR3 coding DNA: TGTGCCAGCAGCCGTAGTTGGCGGTCGGATACGCAGTATTTT. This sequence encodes CASSRSWRSDTQYF. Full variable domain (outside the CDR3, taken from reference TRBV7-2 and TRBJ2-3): GAGVSQSPSNKVTEKGKDVELRCDPISGHTALYWYRQSLGQGLEFLIYFQGNSAPDKSGLPSDRFSAERTGGSVSTLTIQRTQQEDSAVYLCASSRSWRSDTQYFGPGTRLTVL.

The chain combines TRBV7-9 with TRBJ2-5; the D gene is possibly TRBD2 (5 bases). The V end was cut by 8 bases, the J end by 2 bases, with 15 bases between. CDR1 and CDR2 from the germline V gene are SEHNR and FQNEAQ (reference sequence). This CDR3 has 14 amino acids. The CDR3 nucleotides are TGTGCCAGCCAGCGGCTGACGGTTCAAGAGACCCAGTACTTC. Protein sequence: CASQRLTVQETQYF.

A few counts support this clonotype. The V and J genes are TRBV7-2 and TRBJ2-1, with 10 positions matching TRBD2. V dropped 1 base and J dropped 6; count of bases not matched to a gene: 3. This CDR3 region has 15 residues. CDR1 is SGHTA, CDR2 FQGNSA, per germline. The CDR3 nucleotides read TGTGCCAGCAGCTTAGTGCCTAGCGGGAGCAATGAGCAGTTCTTC. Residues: CASSLVPSGSNEQFF.

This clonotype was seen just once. The CDR3 reads CASSYRSAGEQYF. CDR3 nucleotide sequence: TGTGCCAGCAGTTATCGCTCGGCGGGTGAGCAGTACTTC. This chain links TRBV6-6 with TRBJ2-7, with a possible D match to TRBD2 (5 bases). The V end lost 3 bases, the J end lost 7 bases, and 13 bases lay between the germline ends. CDR3 size: 13 residues. Germline CDR1 MNHNY, CDR2 SVGAGI (reference sequence).

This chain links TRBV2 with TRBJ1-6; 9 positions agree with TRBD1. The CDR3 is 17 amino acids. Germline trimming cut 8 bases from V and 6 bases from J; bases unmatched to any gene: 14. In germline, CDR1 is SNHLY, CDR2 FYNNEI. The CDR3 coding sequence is TGTGCCAGCGAACCGGGACAGGGAGAAGGTGGTAATTCACCCCTCCACTTT. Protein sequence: CASEPGQGEGGNSPLHF.

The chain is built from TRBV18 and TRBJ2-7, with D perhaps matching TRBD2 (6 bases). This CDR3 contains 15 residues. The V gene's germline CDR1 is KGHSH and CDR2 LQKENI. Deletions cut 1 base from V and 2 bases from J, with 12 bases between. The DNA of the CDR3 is TGTGCCAGCTCACCACGCACTCTAGCGCCCTACGAGCAGTACTTC. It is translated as CASSPRTLAPYEQYF.

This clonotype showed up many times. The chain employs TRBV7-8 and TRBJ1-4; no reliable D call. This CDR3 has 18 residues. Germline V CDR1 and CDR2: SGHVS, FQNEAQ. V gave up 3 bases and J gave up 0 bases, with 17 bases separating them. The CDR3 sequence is CASSFSPEELATNEKLFF. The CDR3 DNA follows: TGTGCCAGCAGCTTCAGTCCCGAGGAACTAGCAACTAATGAAAAACTGTTTTTT. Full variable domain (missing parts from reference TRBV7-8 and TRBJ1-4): GAGVSQSPRYKVAKRGQDVALRCDPISGHVSLFWYQQALGQGPEFLTYFQNEAQLDKSGLPSDRFFAERPEGSVSTLKIQRTQQEDSAVYLCASSFSPEELATNEKLFFGSGTQLSVL.

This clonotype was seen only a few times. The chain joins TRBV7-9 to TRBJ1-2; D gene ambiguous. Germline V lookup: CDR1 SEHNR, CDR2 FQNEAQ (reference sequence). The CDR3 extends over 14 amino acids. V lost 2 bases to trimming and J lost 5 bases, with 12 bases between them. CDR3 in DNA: TGTGCCAGCAGCTTACCCGTCCCGGTTTATGGCTACACCTTC. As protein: CASSLPVPVYGYTF.

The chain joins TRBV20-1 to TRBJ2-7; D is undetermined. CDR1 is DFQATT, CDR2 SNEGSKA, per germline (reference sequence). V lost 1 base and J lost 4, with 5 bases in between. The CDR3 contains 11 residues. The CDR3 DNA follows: TGCAGTGCTAGAGGGGAATACGAGCAGTACTTC. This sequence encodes CSARGEYEQYF.

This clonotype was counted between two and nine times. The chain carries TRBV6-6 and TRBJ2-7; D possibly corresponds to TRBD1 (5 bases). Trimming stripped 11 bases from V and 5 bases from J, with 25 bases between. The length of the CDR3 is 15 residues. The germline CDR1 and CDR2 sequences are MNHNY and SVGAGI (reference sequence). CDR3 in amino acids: CAGGSHRQGLNEQYF. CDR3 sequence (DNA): TGTGCCGGTGGATCACATAGGCAGGGTCTTAACGAGCAGTACTTC.

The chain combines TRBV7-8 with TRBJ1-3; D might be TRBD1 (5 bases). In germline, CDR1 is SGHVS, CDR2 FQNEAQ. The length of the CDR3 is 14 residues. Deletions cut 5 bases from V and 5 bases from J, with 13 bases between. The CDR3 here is CASSTQGVRNTIYF. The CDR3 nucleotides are TGTGCCAGCAGCACGCAGGGTGTGAGAAACACCATATATTTT.

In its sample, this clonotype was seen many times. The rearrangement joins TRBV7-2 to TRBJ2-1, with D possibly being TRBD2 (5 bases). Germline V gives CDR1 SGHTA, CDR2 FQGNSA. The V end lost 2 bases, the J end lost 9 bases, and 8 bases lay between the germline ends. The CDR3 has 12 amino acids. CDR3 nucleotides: TGTGCCAGCAGCTTAAATGAGGGTGAGCAGTTCTTC. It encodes CASSLNEGEQFF.

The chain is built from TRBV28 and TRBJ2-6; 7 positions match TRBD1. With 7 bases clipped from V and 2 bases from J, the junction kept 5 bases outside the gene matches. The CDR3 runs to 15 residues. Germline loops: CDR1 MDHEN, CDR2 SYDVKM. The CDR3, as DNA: TGTGCCAGCACCGTTGACAGGGCTGGGGCCAACGTCCTGACTTTC. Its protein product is CASTVDRAGANVLTF.

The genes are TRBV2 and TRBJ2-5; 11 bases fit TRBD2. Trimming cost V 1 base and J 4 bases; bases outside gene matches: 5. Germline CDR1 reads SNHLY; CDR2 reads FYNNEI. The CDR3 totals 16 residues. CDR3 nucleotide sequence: TGTGCCAGCAGTGAAGAACTAGCGGGGGCGGGAGAGACCCAGTACTTC. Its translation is CASSEELAGAGETQYF.

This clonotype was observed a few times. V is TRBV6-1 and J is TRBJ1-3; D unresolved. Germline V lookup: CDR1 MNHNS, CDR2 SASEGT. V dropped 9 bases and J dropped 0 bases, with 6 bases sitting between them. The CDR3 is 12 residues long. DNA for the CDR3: TGTGCCAGTGGGTCCTCTGGAAACACCATATATTTT. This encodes CASGSSGNTIYF.

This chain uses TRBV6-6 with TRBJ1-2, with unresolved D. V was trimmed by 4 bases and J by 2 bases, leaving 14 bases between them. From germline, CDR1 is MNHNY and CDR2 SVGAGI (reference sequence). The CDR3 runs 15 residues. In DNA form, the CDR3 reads TGTGCCAGCAGTTCCCGACCAACCATAAACTATGGCTACACCTTC. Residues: CASSSRPTINYGYTF.

Here the CDR3 DNA reads TGTGCCATCAGTGACGGAAACACAGATACGCAGTATTTT. It translates to CAISDGNTDTQYF. This sequence joins TRBV10-3 and TRBJ2-3; no clear D gene. Germline-derived CDR1 and CDR2 are ENHRY and SYGVKD. This CDR3 region has 13 residues. Trimming cost V 3 bases and J 2 bases, with 6 bases left between them.

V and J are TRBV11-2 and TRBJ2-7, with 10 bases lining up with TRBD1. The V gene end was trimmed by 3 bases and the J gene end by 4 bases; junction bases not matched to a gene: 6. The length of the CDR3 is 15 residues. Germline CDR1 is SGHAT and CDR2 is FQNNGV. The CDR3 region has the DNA TGTGCCAGCAGCTTTCCGGGACAGGGGTTATACGAGCAGTACTTC. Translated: CASSFPGQGLYEQYF.

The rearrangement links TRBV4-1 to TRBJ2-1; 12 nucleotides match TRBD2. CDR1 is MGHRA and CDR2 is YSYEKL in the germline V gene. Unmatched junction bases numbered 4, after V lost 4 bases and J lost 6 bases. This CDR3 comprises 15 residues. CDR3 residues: CASSPLAGGFNEQFF. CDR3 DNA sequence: TGCGCCAGCAGCCCCCTAGCGGGAGGGTTCAATGAGCAGTTCTTC.

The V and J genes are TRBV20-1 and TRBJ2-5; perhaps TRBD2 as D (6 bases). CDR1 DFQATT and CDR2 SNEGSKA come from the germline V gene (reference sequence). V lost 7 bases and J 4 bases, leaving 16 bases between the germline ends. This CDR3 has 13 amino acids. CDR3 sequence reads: CSGGVQGGETQYF. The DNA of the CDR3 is TGCAGTGGCGGGGTGCAGGGAGGAGAGACCCAGTACTTC.

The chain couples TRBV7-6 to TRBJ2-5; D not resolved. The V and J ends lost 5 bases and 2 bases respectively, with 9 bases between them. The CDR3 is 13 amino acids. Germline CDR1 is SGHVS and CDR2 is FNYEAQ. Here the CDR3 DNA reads TGTGCCAGCAGCCTTACTAAACAAGAGACCCAGTACTTC. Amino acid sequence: CASSLTKQETQYF.